This paragraph reports one TCR beta chain. The PCR was carried out with 60 Vbeta primers and 13 Jbeta primers. Sequencing used immunoSEQ multiplex PCR; TCRdb keeps in-frame clones, though not all of them. The data hold 75,000 to 100,000 clones, with about 78% observed a single time. This record comes from a study of cytomegalovirus exposure and HLA in healthy donors. CDR1 and CDR2 (germline): SGHVS, FQNEAQ. V lost 1 base, J lost 5 bases, and 4 bases stayed unmatched. The CDR3 consists of 15 residues. The chain carries TRBV7-8 and TRBJ2-1, with 8 bases fitting TRBD2. The source material was PBMCs. The TCR originated in a man in his forties in good health and CMV-seronegative. CDR3: CASSLVLAGHNEQFF. The CDR3 nucleotides read TGTGCCAGCAGCTTAGTCCTAGCGGGCCACAATGAGCAGTTCTTC.